This is a list of T cell receptor beta chains from one sample in a study of blood T cell repertoires in COVID-19. The method was immunoSEQ multiplex PCR; TCRdb's version includes in-frame clones alone and lacks a portion of them. The table shows just under 100,000 clones, with around 83% occurring only once. Sequences were obtained from peripheral blood. Every receptor here comes from a woman aged 55 to 70 in a cohort sampled during active or convalescent COVID-19. Both conserved end residues are part of each CDR3. D genes are given only for firm matches. Size values are once, few and many counts, or a class for expanded clones, and some rows have none.

j_call v_call clone_size d_call cdr3_nt cdr3_aa
TRBJ2-2 TRBV5-5 - - TGTGCCAGCCGTCCGGGGACTGTGAACACCGGGGAGCTGTTTTTT CASRPGTVNTGELFF
TRBJ2-2 TRBV10-3 - - TGTGCCATCAGTGGGGGAGTGGACACCGGGGAGCTGTTTTTT CAISGGVDTGELFF
TRBJ2-7 TRBV30 - TRBD2 TGTGCCTGGAGTCCCCTAGCGGGGGAGCAGTACTTC CAWSPLAGEQYF
TRBJ1-6 TRBV6-1 - TRBD1 TGTGCCAGCAGTGAAGTGGGACAGGGGTATTCACCCCTCCACTTT CASSEVGQGYSPLHF
TRBJ1-2 TRBV5-6 - TRBD1 TGTGCCAGCAGCTGGGTGGACAGGGATGGCTATGGCTACACCTTC CASSWVDRDGYGYTF
TRBJ1-5 TRBV5-8 - - TGTGCCAGCAGCTCGGGACTCTATAGCAATCAGCCCCAGCATTTT CASSSGLYSNQPQHF
TRBJ1-2 TRBV2 - TRBD1 TGTGCCAGCAGGGAAGACAGGGACTATGGCTACACCTTC CASREDRDYGYTF
TRBJ1-4 TRBV4-1 - TRBD1 TGCGCCAGCAGCCAAGGAATAAGAACAGGGGGTGGGAGACTGTTTTTT CASSQGIRTGGGRLFF
TRBJ1-6 TRBV2 - TRBD1 TGTGCCAGCAAGAGACAGGGCAAGAATTCACCCCTCCACTTT CASKRQGKNSPLHF
TRBJ1-2 TRBV5-1 - - TGCGCCAGCAGCTTGATGGCAGGCACTAACTATGGCTACACCTTC CASSLMAGTNYGYTF
TRBJ1-4 TRBV7-2 - - TGTGCCAGCAGCTTATATTATGCAGGGAGGAATGAAAAACTGTTTTTT CASSLYYAGRNEKLFF
TRBJ2-1 TRBV9 - TRBD2 TGTGCCAGCAGCGTACGGCGCGGGGGGCCCAATGAGCAGTTCTTC CASSVRRGGPNEQFF
TRBJ1-1 TRBV28 once - TGTGCCAGCAGTTATTCGGACACCAGTGAAGCTTTCTTT CASSYSDTSEAFF
TRBJ2-5 TRBV18 - TRBD2 TGTGCCAGCTCCTACACCATCAGGACTAGCGGAGTGGGACAAGAGACCCAGTACTTC CASSYTIRTSGVGQETQYF
TRBJ2-3 TRBV3-1/TRBV3-2 - - TGTGCCAGCAGCCAAGGGACTAAAGATACGCAGTATTTT CASSQGTKDTQYF
TRBJ1-1 TRBV11-2 - - TGTGCCAGCAGCCTTACCTACCCGACGGGGAACACTGAAGCTTTCTTT CASSLTYPTGNTEAFF
TRBJ1-2 TRBV15 - - TGTGCCACCAGCAGAGACGGACAGACCCACGGCTCTGGCTACACCTTC CATSRDGQTHGSGYTF
TRBJ2-5 TRBV2 - - TGTGCCAGCACGGTGGGCGGGGTGGGAGAGACCCAGTACTTC CASTVGGVGETQYF
TRBJ2-7 TRBV7-3 - TRBD1 TGTGCCAGCAGCTTCCGGGACAGGGCGTACGAGCAGTACTTC CASSFRDRAYEQYF
TRBJ1-5 TRBV19 - - TGTGCCAGTAGTGGGTCGGGGGGTAGCAATCAGCCCCAGCATTTT CASSGSGGSNQPQHF
TRBJ1-2 TRBV21-1 - - TGTGCCAGCAGCAAACTTCCGGGTTACTATGGCTACACCTTC CASSKLPGYYGYTF
TRBJ1-5 TRBV28 - - TGTGCCAGCAGTTTATCCCTCGCGGGGCAGCCCCAGCATTTT CASSLSLAGQPQHF
TRBJ1-2 TRBV6-5 - TRBD1 TGTGCCAGCAGTTCGTCAGGGGGCATCTCCGGCAATGGCTACACCTTC CASSSSGGISGNGYTF
TRBJ1-3 TRBV3-1/TRBV3-2 - TRBD1 TGTGCCAGCAGCATGACAGGGGGGAGGAGAAACACCATATATTTT CASSMTGGRRNTIYF
TRBJ2-3 TRBV7-8 - - TGTGCCAGCAGCGGGGGGGCTGGGGATACGCAGTATTTT CASSGGAGDTQYF
TRBJ2-3 TRBV6-1 - - TGTGCCAGCAGTGAGAGACAAAAAGGAACAGATACGCAGTATTTT CASSERQKGTDTQYF
TRBJ2-1 TRBV7-8 - - TGTGCCAGCAGCTCCCCCCGACAGTACTCCTACAATGAGCAGTTCTTC CASSSPRQYSYNEQFF
TRBJ1-1 TRBV21-1 - - TGTGCCAGCAGCAAATGGGACAGGGAAAACACTGAAGCTTTCTTT CASSKWDRENTEAFF
TRBJ2-3 TRBV19 - - TGTGCCAGTAGTATCCTTCTAGCGAATACGCAGTATTTT CASSILLANTQYF
TRBJ2-1 TRBV24-1 - - TGTGCCACCGGAGGGGCGGGTTGGGACAATGAGCAGTTCTTC CATGGAGWDNEQFF
TRBJ1-2 TRBV5-8 - - TGTGCCAGCAGGGGCCGGTTCACCTTC CASRGRFTF
TRBJ1-1 TRBV28 once - TGTGCCAGCAGTTTAGGGGGCAAGAGGGGTACTGAAGCTTTCTTT CASSLGGKRGTEAFF
TRBJ1-3 TRBV6-5 - - TGTGCCAGCAGGCGGGACGCTGGAAACACCATATATTTT CASRRDAGNTIYF
TRBJ2-1 TRBV19 - - TGTGCCAGTAGTAGTACCTACAATGAGCAGTTCTTC CASSSTYNEQFF
TRBJ2-2 TRBV6-5 - - TGTGCCAGTAGGAGGGGTTTTGACACCGGGGAGCTGTTTTTT CASRRGFDTGELFF
TRBJ2-4 TRBV27 - TRBD1 TGTGCCAGCATCTCCGGGACAGGAAAACAGTACTTC CASISGTGKQYF
TRBJ1-1 TRBV19 few TRBD1 TGTGCCAGTAGTAAGTCCACAGGGGTGGGGGACACTGAAGCTTTCTTT CASSKSTGVGDTEAFF
TRBJ1-6 TRBV19 - TRBD1 TGTGCCAGTAGTATAAGGCCCCAGACAGGGGGCACGAATTCACCCCTCCACTTT CASSIRPQTGGTNSPLHF
TRBJ1-1 TRBV3-1/TRBV3-2 - TRBD1 TGTGCCAGCAGCCAAGGGAGGGGGCGGCGGGCTTTCTTT CASSQGRGRRAFF
TRBJ2-7 TRBV4-1 - TRBD2 TGCGCCAGCAGCTCCCGGACTAGCGGGAGCTCCTACGAGCAGTACTTC CASSSRTSGSSYEQYF
TRBJ1-2 TRBV9 - TRBD1 TGTGCCAGCAGGGACCAGGGGGCCCAGTCATATGGCTACACCTTC CASRDQGAQSYGYTF
TRBJ1-4 TRBV9 - - TGTGCCAGCAGCGACAGGGTAGCTAATGAAAAACTGTTTTTT CASSDRVANEKLFF
TRBJ1-2 TRBV2 - TRBD1 TGTGCCAGCAGTGCCGACAGGGTTAAGGGCTACACCTTC CASSADRVKGYTF
TRBJ2-1 TRBV5-1 - - TGCGCCAGCAGCTTGGGGCGGGAAGGAGATGAGCAGTTCTTC CASSLGREGDEQFF
TRBJ1-2 TRBV6-1 - TRBD1 TGTGCCAGCAGCCGGACAGGGGGGGACTATGGCTACACCTTC CASSRTGGDYGYTF
TRBJ2-1 TRBV10-2 - - TGCGCCAGCAGTGAGTTTGCGATTAGCTCCTACAATGAGCAGTTCTTC CASSEFAISSYNEQFF
TRBJ1-6 TRBV7-9 - TRBD1 TGTGCCAGCAGCCAAGGGGACAGGTTCCACTTT CASSQGDRFHF
TRBJ1-5 TRBV2 - - TGTGCCAGCAGTGCAGACTCCCGCAATCAGCCCCAGCATTTT CASSADSRNQPQHF
TRBJ2-7 TRBV5-1 - TRBD1 TGCGCCAGCAGCTCGGGGACAGGGAGCTCCTACGAGCAGTACTTC CASSSGTGSSYEQYF
TRBJ2-1 TRBV27 - - TGTGCCAGCAGTTTAATGGAAAGACTAGTTCAAAATGAGCAGTTCTTC CASSLMERLVQNEQFF
TRBJ1-4 TRBV30 - - TGTGCCTGGGAACTGGGAGCGGGGGAAAAACTGTTTTTT CAWELGAGEKLFF
TRBJ2-7 TRBV28 - TRBD2 TGTGCCAGCAGATTTAGCGGGGACTACGAGCAGTACTTC CASRFSGDYEQYF